The subject of this entry is one T cell receptor beta chain. Its antigen remains unknown. CDR3 length: 14 residues. V lost 2 bases and J lost 2, with 9 bases in between. Looked up from germline, CDR1 is SGDLS and CDR2 is YYNGEE. The source of the sample is a study of T cells in localized non-small cell lung cancer. Study-level results: The greatest T cell clonality was found in uninvolved adjacent lung (higher than in tumor).

Sequencing used immunoSEQ multiplex PCR; TCRdb keeps in-frame clones, though not all of them. The data show 2,000 to 2,500 clones, less than 40% seen once. The chain employs TRBV9 and TRBJ2-3; no clear D. The sequence was collected from a female donor older than 55 with stage I squamous cell lung carcinoma. Sequenced here: normal lung tissue next to the tumor, sampled before any cancer treatment. Here the CDR3 DNA reads TGTGCCAGCAGCGTTCGTGTCTACACAGATACGCAGTATTTT. Its translation is CASSVRVYTDTQYF.